This T cell receptor beta chain appears in the sequencing data of a study of long-term antiretroviral therapy in people with HIV. Study-level background: The earliest samples predate the 2015 immediate-ART recommendation by about a decade.

Researchers report immunoSEQ v3.0 was run at survey level. Assay used: immunoSEQ multiplex PCR; TCRdb lists only in-frame clones, some missing. The sample has about 21,000 clones; 88% are singletons. For this clone: Its antigen is undetermined.

CDR3 length: 13 amino acids. Germline CDR1 reads MDHEN; CDR2 reads SYDVKM. Overall study findings and caveats: There were no data on ART adherence, viral resistance or therapy changes, a gap that limits inferences about post-ART repertoire changes.

This chain links TRBV28 with TRBJ1-2; a possible D gene is TRBD1 (6 bases). Specimen: unsorted PBMCs, collected 2.3 years after starting antiretroviral therapy. The clonotype comes from a man aged 55 to 69 with HIV. CDR3 coding DNA: TGTATCTGCGGGACAAGCACTTCCTATGGCTACACCTTC. Residues: CICGTSTSYGYTF.